These 12 T cell receptor beta chains came from one sample sequenced in a study of CD8+CD57+ T cells in acquired aplastic anemia. Patients picked for sequencing had shown CD8+CD57+ cell expansion detected by flow cytometry. Both TCR beta VDJ combination and CDR3 sequence profiling were carried out. Genomic DNA was the template for this profiling. TCRdb re-derived calls from the reads in MiXCR, one entry per CDR3 protein. The data hold around 200,000 distinct CDR3 sequences, with nearly 50% observed a single time. The sequencing input was sorted CD4+, CD8+, or CD8+CD57+ T cells (not recorded which) from PBMCs. These receptors came from a human donor with aplastic anemia.

This clonotype was seen many times. CDR3 sequence (DNA): TGTGCCAGCGGACACCCCTATGGCTACACCTTC. It codes for CASGHPYGYTF. The V call is TRBV6-1, the J call TRBJ1-2, with TRBD1 as a possible D gene (5 bases). Germline V gives CDR1 MNHNS, CDR2 SASEGT. CDR3 length equals 11 residues. Trimming stripped 8 bases from V and 4 bases from J, with 8 bases between.

This clonotype was detected a few times. V usage is TRBV15 and J usage is TRBJ1-6; D is perhaps TRBD1 (6 bases). Trimming removed 7 bases from V and 1 base from J, with 14 bases in between. The germline CDR1 and CDR2 sequences are LNHNV and YYDKDF (reference sequence). The CDR3 is 16 amino acids. The CDR3 coding sequence is TGTGCCACCACTGCACTGACAGGATCCTATAATTCACCCCTCCACTTT. This translates into CATTALTGSYNSPLHF.

This clonotype was detected many times. The V call is TRBV15, the J call TRBJ2-7, with D maybe TRBD2 (5 bases). CDR1 and CDR2 (germline): LNHNV, YYDKDF (reference sequence). The CDR3 totals 13 residues. Between the trimmed V and J ends, which lost 1 base and 5 bases, there was a span of 9 bases. This CDR3 reads CATSRAAGNEQYF. The CDR3 nucleotides read TGTGCCACCAGCAGAGCGGCCGGGAACGAGCAGTACTTC. Full variable domain (missing parts from reference TRBV15 and TRBJ2-7): DAMVIQNPRYQVTQFGKPVTLSCSQTLNHNVMYWYQQKSSQAPKLLFHYYDKDFNNEADTPDNFQSRRPNTSFCFLDIRSPGLGDTAMYLCATSRAAGNEQYFGPGTRLTVT.

V and J are TRBV29-1 and TRBJ1-2, with a possible D match to TRBD1 (6 bases). V shed 6 bases and J shed 0 bases, with 11 bases lying between them. This CDR3 is 13 amino acids long. Germline assignment: CDR1 SQVTM and CDR2 ANQGSEA. The CDR3 sequence is CSVTQGTNYGYTF. CDR3 DNA sequence: TGCAGCGTGACACAGGGAACTAACTATGGCTACACCTTC.

The chain carries TRBV14 and TRBJ2-7; D might be TRBD1 (6 bases). Trimming pared 0 bases from V and 0 bases from J, leaving 9 bases between. The CDR3 covers 15 residues. Germline values: CDR1 SGHDN, CDR2 FVKESK. In DNA form, the CDR3 reads TGTGCCAGCAGCCAAGAACAGGGCTTCTCCTACGAGCAGTACTTC. Encoded protein: CASSQEQGFSYEQYF.

This clonotype is a singleton in its sample. The chain uses TRBV20-1 and TRBJ2-6; D not resolved. Germline-derived CDR1 and CDR2 are DFQATT and SNEGSKA (reference sequence). The CDR3 covers 14 residues. V lost 0 bases, J lost 4 bases, and 7 bases lay in between. CDR3: CSAREGFGANVLTF. In DNA form, the CDR3 reads TGCAGTGCTAGAGAAGGGTTCGGGGCCAACGTCCTGACTTTC.

J is TRBJ2-5 and V is TRBV20-1; 12 bases match TRBD2. V gave up 3 bases and J gave up 4 bases; unmatched junction bases: 9. This CDR3 is 16 amino acids long. Germline V gene data show CDR1 as DFQATT and CDR2 as SNEGSKA (reference sequence). The CDR3 loop reads CSASLASGREGETQYF. CDR3 nucleotide sequence: TGCAGTGCTAGTTTGGCTAGCGGGAGGGAGGGAGAGACCCAGTACTTC.

V gene TRBV2 combines with J gene TRBJ1-1, with 7 bases lining up with TRBD1. Looked up from germline, CDR1 is SNHLY and CDR2 is FYNNEI. The CDR3 extends over 11 amino acids. V shed 6 bases, J shed 5 bases, and the junction held 0 bases outside the gene matches. CDR3 bases: TGTGCCAGCAGACAGGGGACTGAAGCTTTCTTT. This gives the protein CASRQGTEAFF.

This clonotype appeared many times. The chain is built from TRBV20-1 and TRBJ2-3, with D unresolved. Germline V CDR1 and CDR2: DFQATT, SNEGSKA (reference sequence). Trimming removed 0 bases from V and 2 bases from J, with 15 bases in between. This CDR3 contains 16 residues. Here the CDR3 reads CSAREGRIRTTDTQYF. The CDR3 coding sequence is TGCAGTGCTAGAGAGGGCCGGATCCGAACCACAGATACGCAGTATTTT.

The chain joins TRBV20-1 to TRBJ2-7; maybe TRBD2 (6 bases). Trimming left V 1 base short and J 3 bases short, with 10 bases between. Looked up from germline, CDR1 is DFQATT and CDR2 is SNEGSKA (reference sequence). This CDR3 contains 13 residues. The CDR3 sequence: CSARVPSVYEQYF. The CDR3 DNA reads TGCAGTGCTAGAGTTCCTAGCGTCTACGAGCAGTACTTC.

The V call is TRBV13, the J call TRBJ2-5, with 8 bases that match TRBD1. CDR3 size: 15 residues. CDR1 is PRHDT and CDR2 is FYEKMQ in the germline V gene (reference sequence). V was pared by 0 bases and J by 5 bases, with 5 bases of the junction left unmatched. The CDR3 coding sequence is TGTGCCAGCAGCTTAGGGACAGGGGTGAGCGAGACCCAGTACTTC. This codes for CASSLGTGVSETQYF.

In this sample, this clonotype turned up many times. The genes are TRBV2 and TRBJ2-1; 7 nucleotides line up with TRBD2. CDR1 and CDR2 from the germline V gene are SNHLY and FYNNEI. This CDR3 is 12 amino acids long. V gave up 6 bases and J gave up 10 bases; unmatched junction bases: 6. The CDR3 reads CASRDLGGEQFF. The DNA for the CDR3 is TGTGCCAGCAGGGACCTGGGGGGGGAGCAGTTCTTC.